What follows are 28 T cell receptor beta chains derived from one specimen sequenced in a study of response to subunit inactivated influenza vaccine. MiXCR, run by TCRdb on the RT-PCR reads, gives a single entry per CDR3 protein. The sample lists about 310,000 distinct CDR3 sequences, 22% occurring once. The source material was PBMCs from blood, sampled about 20 months after vaccination. Every receptor here comes from a man between 50 and 69 years old who received an inactivated influenza vaccine.

The chain uses TRBV9 and TRBJ2-5, with D possibly being TRBD1 or TRBD2 (5 bases each). The CDR3 loop spans 16 amino acids. Germline CDR1 and CDR2: SGDLS and YYNGEE. V lost 0 bases to trimming and J lost 3 bases, with 15 bases between them. The CDR3 nucleotides are TGTGCCAGCAGCGTAGGTCATGGGGACGTAGAAGAGACCCAGTACTTC. This sequence encodes CASSVGHGDVEETQYF.

The chain has TRBV11-2 and TRBJ2-2; D not certain. Germline-derived CDR1 and CDR2 are SGHAT and FQNNGV. With 0 bases removed from V and 8 bases from J, the gap between germline ends came to 7 bases. There are 13 residues in the CDR3. CDR3 DNA sequence: TGTGCCAGCAGCTTAGAAGTCGTTGGGGAGCTGTTTTTT. This codes for CASSLEVVGELFF.

This clonotype was counted ten times or more. V is TRBV6-5 and J is TRBJ1-1; 7 nucleotides line up with TRBD1. The J segment lost 1 base and the V segment lost 3 bases, leaving 8 bases of the junction unmatched. Per germline, CDR1 MNHEY and CDR2 SVGAGI. This CDR3 spans 16 amino acids. The CDR3 loop is CASSYPGGWGNTEAFF. The CDR3 nucleotides are TGTGCCAGCAGTTATCCAGGGGGTTGGGGGAACACTGAAGCTTTCTTT.

The rearrangement joins TRBV3-1 to TRBJ1-1; TRBD1 is a possible D gene (6 bases). The CDR3 contains 15 residues. The V and J ends lost 4 bases and 0 bases respectively, with 12 bases between them. Germline CDR1 and CDR2: LGHDT and YNNKEL (reference sequence). The chain's CDR3 is CASSRTGKMNTEAFF. The CDR3 DNA reads as TGTGCCAGCAGCCGTACAGGGAAGATGAACACTGAAGCTTTCTTT.

This clonotype was seen a handful of times. V gene TRBV6-1 combines with J gene TRBJ2-7, with TRBD1 identical over 8 bases. Losses at the gene ends were 5 bases for V and 3 bases for J; bases not matched to a gene: 9. This CDR3 is built from 15 residues. Germline CDR1 is MNHNS and CDR2 is SASEGT. This CDR3 reads CASSPLDRGSYEQYF. Written as DNA, the CDR3 is TGTGCCAGCAGTCCCCTCGACAGGGGAAGCTACGAGCAGTACTTC.

This clonotype was detected ten times or more. The genes are TRBV18 and TRBJ1-5, with 8 positions matching TRBD1. The CDR3 sequence is 15 residues long. The germline V gene encodes CDR1 KGHSH and CDR2 LQKENI. The ends lost 5 bases at V and 4 bases at J; junction bases unmatched: 7. The DNA for the CDR3 is TGTGCCAGCTCAATTAAGACAGGGGCGAATCAGCCCCAGCATTTT. Translation gives CASSIKTGANQPQHF.

The table lists this clonotype with a few counts. The chain recombines TRBV4-1 with TRBJ1-1; 8 bases fit TRBD1. Germline V CDR1 and CDR2: MGHRA, YSYEKL. After removal of 2 bases from V and 2 bases from J, the junction contained 4 bases not matched to a gene. The CDR3 runs to 15 residues. For the CDR3, the DNA is TGCGCCAGCAGCCAAACCGGGACAGGTAACACTGAAGCTTTCTTT. Encoded protein: CASSQTGTGNTEAFF.

This clonotype appeared many times. The rearrangement uses TRBV14 and TRBJ1-2; possible D gene TRBD1, 5 bases. The CDR3 length is 12 residues. Trimming removed 4 bases from V and 6 bases from J, with 9 bases in between. CDR1 SGHDN and CDR2 FVKESK come from the germline V gene. In nucleotides, the CDR3 is TGTGCCAGCAGCCCTGGGGCCGATGGCTACACCTTC. This codes for CASSPGADGYTF.

This clonotype was seen a handful of times. The chain combines TRBV5-5 with TRBJ1-2, with 8 bases that match TRBD1. The CDR3 is 17 amino acids. Germline trimming cut 4 bases from V and 0 bases from J; bases unmatched to any gene: 11. The germline V gene has CDR1 SGHKS and CDR2 YYEKEE (reference sequence). CDR3 nucleotides: TGTGCCAGCAGCCCTTGGTGGGACAGGAGAGCTAACTATGGCTACACCTTC. Its protein is CASSPWWDRRANYGYTF.

This clonotype came up a few times. This chain links TRBV20-1 with TRBJ1-3, with D perhaps TRBD1 (6 bases). Germline CDR1 DFQATT, CDR2 SNEGSKA (reference sequence). Deletions cut 8 bases from V and 6 bases from J, with 11 bases between. There are 11 residues in the CDR3. DNA of the CDR3: TGCAGTACGGCAGGGGAAAACACCATATATTTT. Translation: CSTAGENTIYF.

The V and J genes are TRBV6-4 and TRBJ2-3; the D gene is possibly TRBD1 (6 bases). CDR1 and CDR2 (germline): MRHNA, SNTAGT. The CDR3 has 13 residues. V lost 3 bases and J 7 bases, leaving 11 bases between the germline ends. For the CDR3, the DNA is TGTGCCAGCAGTGAGAGACAGGAAAATACGCAGTATTTT. Translating gives CASSERQENTQYF.

This clonotype was recorded a few times. J is TRBJ1-1 and V is TRBV12-3 or TRBV12-4; D is undetermined. This CDR3 is built from 13 residues. Between the trimmed V and J ends, which lost 6 bases and 3 bases, there was a span of 11 bases. The CDR3 protein is CASRTLGHTEAFF. The CDR3 region has the DNA TGTGCCAGCAGAACACTCGGGCACACTGAAGCTTTCTTT.

There are a few counts of this clonotype. V is TRBV12-3 or TRBV12-4 and J is TRBJ2-2; 7 bases are a match to TRBD1. With V trimmed by 7 bases and J by 7 bases, 6 bases remained unmatched. This CDR3 contains 13 residues. CDR3 DNA sequence: TGTGCCAGCATTCGACAGGGAAGCGGGGAGCTGTTTTTT. This codes for CASIRQGSGELFF.

The table lists this clonotype with a few counts. The rearrangement uses TRBV12-3 or TRBV12-4 and TRBJ1-1; D might be TRBD1 (5 bases). The V end lost 8 bases, the J end lost 4 bases, and 14 bases lay between the germline ends. The CDR3 contains 13 residues. The CDR3, as DNA: TGTGCCAGCCGAGCCGCGGGGGGCACTGAAGCTTTCTTT. Protein: CASRAAGGTEAFF.

In its sample, this clonotype ranks as medium-sized. The rearrangement links TRBV27 to TRBJ2-7, with 7 bases that match TRBD1. The V gene end was trimmed by 8 bases and the J gene end by 2 bases; junction bases not matched to a gene: 9. Germline lookup yields CDR1 MNHEY and CDR2 SMNVEV (reference sequence). This CDR3 has 14 residues. The chain's CDR3 is CASGQRDRAYEQYF. DNA of the CDR3: TGTGCCAGCGGCCAACGGGACAGAGCCTACGAGCAGTACTTC.

This clonotype was seen repeatedly, ten times or more. CDR3 residues: CASSLSGENSPLHF. For the CDR3, the DNA is TGTGCCAGCAGCCTCTCCGGTGAGAATTCACCCCTCCACTTT. The chain is built from TRBV6-1 and TRBJ1-6; no reliable D call. Deletions cut 6 bases from V and 7 bases from J, with 13 bases between. Looked up from germline, CDR1 is MNHNS and CDR2 is SASEGT. This CDR3 has 14 residues.

This clonotype has only a few counts. The chain uses TRBV7-3 and TRBJ1-1; 8 bases map to TRBD1. The germline CDR1 and CDR2 sequences are SGHTA and FQGTGA. V was clipped by 4 bases and J by 4 bases; unmatched bases: 2. CDR3 length: 13 amino acids. The CDR3 is CASSSDRVTEAFF. CDR3 sequence (DNA): TGTGCCAGCAGCTCGGACAGGGTCACTGAAGCTTTCTTT.

This clonotype was recorded a few times. The chain couples TRBV6-1 to TRBJ1-5; no reliable D call. The CDR3 extends over 13 amino acids. Trimming removed 2 bases at V and 8 bases at J, with 10 bases between. CDR1 and CDR2 from the germline V gene are MNHNS and SASEGT. Here the CDR3 DNA reads TGTGCCAGCAGTGAACACCTTGGGGAGCCCCAGCATTTT. It encodes CASSEHLGEPQHF.

This clonotype was counted between two and nine times. The gene calls are TRBV6-1 and TRBJ2-3; 7 bases line up with TRBD1. Germline assignment: CDR1 MNHNS and CDR2 SASEGT. The CDR3 sequence is 13 residues long. V lost 6 bases to trimming and J lost 2 bases; unmatched junction nucleotides: 2. This chain's CDR3 is CASRDRLTDTQYF. The CDR3 coding sequence is TGTGCCAGCAGGGACAGGCTCACAGATACGCAGTATTTT.

The chain couples TRBV7-9 to TRBJ2-2; D unclear. CDR3 length: 15 residues. Looked up from germline, CDR1 is SEHNR and CDR2 is FQNEAQ (reference sequence). Deletions cut 3 bases from V and 5 bases from J, with 13 bases between. CDR3 in amino acids: CASSLGKEQTGELFF. CDR3 DNA: TGTGCCAGCAGCTTGGGGAAAGAGCAGACCGGGGAGCTGTTTTTT. Filled out from reference TRBV7-9 and TRBJ2-2, the complete variable domain reads DTGVSQNPRHKITKRGQNVTFRCDPISEHNRLYWYRQTLGQGPEFLTYFQNEAQLEKSRLLSDRFSAERPKGSFSTLEIQRTEQGDSAMYLCASSLGKEQTGELFFGEGSRLTVL.

This clonotype was picked up a small number of times. V usage is TRBV20-1 and J usage is TRBJ1-2, with D tentatively TRBD1 (6 bases). CDR1 and CDR2 from the germline V gene are DFQATT and SNEGSKA (reference sequence). The V and J ends lost 5 bases and 5 bases respectively, with 18 bases between them. This CDR3 has 14 residues. CDR3 loop: CSARGGTGGYGYTF. The CDR3 region has the DNA TGCAGTGCTCGAGGGGGGACTGGCGGATATGGCTACACCTTC.

The chain employs TRBV28 and TRBJ2-7; D unresolved. This CDR3 is built from 11 residues. The germline V gene encodes CDR1 MDHEN and CDR2 SYDVKM. V lost 6 bases and J 4 bases, leaving 7 bases between the germline ends. In nucleotides, the CDR3 is TGTGCCAGCAGGTTTAGATACGAGCAGTACTTC. Its translation is CASRFRYEQYF. Full variable domain (remainder filled in from reference TRBV28 and TRBJ2-7): DVKVTQSSRYLVKRTGEKVFLECVQDMDHENMFWYRQDPGLGLRLIYFSYDVKMKEKGDIPEGYSVSREKKERFSLILESASTNQTSMYLCASRFRYEQYFGPGTRLTVT.

This clonotype was observed a handful of times. V usage is TRBV5-1 and J usage is TRBJ1-2; D ambiguous. The germline V gene encodes CDR1 SGHRS and CDR2 YFSETQ. V lost 0 bases and J lost 2, with 8 bases in between. This CDR3 is 14 amino acids long. CDR3 bases: TGCGCCAGCAGCTTGGCGGGAAAGAACTATGGCTACACCTTC. Encoded protein: CASSLAGKNYGYTF. The full variable domain, completed using reference TRBV5-1 and TRBJ1-2, is KAGVTQTPRYLIKTRGQQVTLSCSPISGHRSVSWYQQTPGQGLQFLFEYFSETQRNKGNFPGRFSGRQFSNSRSEMNVSTLELGDSALYLCASSLAGKNYGYTFGSGTRLTVV.

The CDR3 sequence: CASSQERFVKGLAASNEQFF. The DNA of the CDR3 is TGCGCCAGCAGCCAAGAGCGGTTTGTTAAGGGACTAGCGGCTTCCAATGAGCAGTTCTTC. The gene calls are TRBV4-3 and TRBJ2-1; 11 positions match TRBD2. The J segment lost 6 bases and the V segment lost 0 bases, leaving 16 bases of the junction unmatched. The length of the CDR3 is 20 residues. Germline lookup yields CDR1 LGHNA and CDR2 YSLEER.

This clonotype was detected only a few times. The chain recombines TRBV19 with TRBJ1-2; 7 bases agree with TRBD1. The CDR3 contains 13 residues. Trimming at V came to 5 bases and at J to 5 bases, leaving 5 bases not matched to a gene. Looked up from germline, CDR1 is LNHDA and CDR2 is SQIVND (reference sequence). CDR3 sequence (DNA): TGTGCCAGTAGTGACAGGGCGTCTTATGGCTACACCTTC. It specifies CASSDRASYGYTF.

The table lists this clonotype with many counts. The chain uses TRBV12-3 or TRBV12-4 and TRBJ2-3, with 11 bases fitting TRBD2. This CDR3 contains 15 residues. Losses at the gene ends were 2 bases for V and 4 bases for J; bases not matched to a gene: 2. Here the CDR3 reads CASSLTSGSPDTQYF. DNA of the CDR3: TGTGCCAGCAGTTTAACTAGCGGGAGTCCAGATACGCAGTATTTT.

The chain recombines TRBV2 with TRBJ2-7; no reliable D call. The CDR3 sequence is 13 residues long. V lost 6 bases and J lost 2, with 11 bases in between. Germline loops: CDR1 SNHLY, CDR2 FYNNEI. The CDR3 reads CASRGTRTYEQYF. CDR3 nucleotide sequence: TGTGCCAGCAGGGGTACGAGAACCTACGAGCAGTACTTC.

This clonotype has a handful of counts. The chain combines TRBV19 with TRBJ1-5, with D uncertain. CDR1 and CDR2 (germline): LNHDA, SQIVND (reference sequence). This CDR3 contains 15 residues. The V end lost 2 bases, the J end lost 2 bases, and 10 bases lay between the germline ends. CDR3 protein: CASSIQSAGNQPQHF. DNA of the CDR3: TGTGCCAGTAGTATACAATCGGCAGGCAATCAGCCCCAGCATTTT.